A selection of T cell receptor beta chains follows, all from one sample in a study of cytomegalovirus exposure and HLA in healthy donors. Sequenced by immunoSEQ multiplex PCR; TCRdb stores in-frame clones only, minus some. This sample's table has tens of thousands of clones. Sequencing used PBMCs. Receptor source: a male donor in good health and CMV-seronegative. Both conserved end residues are part of each CDR3. Each record gives: V gene, D gene, J gene, CDR3 DNA, CDR3 protein. D genes are given only for firm matches.

>TRBV9|TRBD2|TRBJ2-5
TGTGCCAGCAGCGTAGTTGAGTCCAGCGGGAGAGAGACCCAGTACTTC
CASSVVESSGRETQYF
>TRBV27|TRBD2|TRBJ2-7
TGTGCCAGCAGTCCGCAACCTCCGGGACTAGCGGGGGGGAGCGGAGCCTACGAGCAGTACTTC
CASSPQPPGLAGGSGAYEQYF
>TRBV7-9|TRBD1|TRBJ2-2
TGTGCCAGCAGTTGGGACAGGCGGACCGGGGAGCTGTTTTTT
CASSWDRRTGELFF
>TRBV2|.|TRBJ1-3
TGTGCCAGCAACGAGGGAGGATCTGGAAACAACATATATTTT
CASNEGGSGNNIYF
>TRBV28|TRBD2|TRBJ2-1
TGTGCCAGCAGTCTACTAGCGGCCAATGAGCAGTTCTTC
CASSLLAANEQFF
>TRBV28|TRBD2|TRBJ2-1
TGTGCCAGCAGGCGGACTAGCCTAAGACGTGAGCAGTTCTTC
CASRRTSLRREQFF
>TRBV4-2|TRBD1|TRBJ2-2
TGTGCCAGCAGCCAAGGACAGGGGGCGAACACCGGGGAGCTGTTTTTT
CASSQGQGANTGELFF
>TRBV5-1|.|TRBJ2-5
TGCGCCAGCAGCTGGGGGCTGGGGGTAGAGACCCAGTACTTC
CASSWGLGVETQYF
>TRBV7-3|.|TRBJ2-2
TGTGCCAGCAGCCCCGGTAGGGGAACGGGGGAGCTGTTTTTT
CASSPGRGTGELFF
>TRBV18|.|TRBJ1-4
TGTGCCAGCTCACGGGGAGAAGGAATCAATGAAAAACTGTTTTTT
CASSRGEGINEKLFF
>TRBV7-2|TRBD1|TRBJ2-1
TGTGCCAGCAGCTTAGTCTCCGGACAGGGGGCTTACAATGAGCAGTTCTTC
CASSLVSGQGAYNEQFF
>TRBV6-5|TRBD1|TRBJ1-5
TGTGCCAGCGGACGGGACAGGGGAAGCCAGCCCCAGCATTTT
CASGRDRGSQPQHF
>TRBV18|.|TRBJ1-2
TGTGCCAGCTCACAATCAGACACGAACTATGGCTACACCTTC
CASSQSDTNYGYTF
>TRBV19|TRBD1|TRBJ1-1
TGTGCCAGTAGTGTCTACTACGGGACAGTTTCTGAAGCTTTCTTT
CASSVYYGTVSEAFF
>TRBV7-6|.|TRBJ2-7
TGTGCCAGCACCCCGGCCGCAGGGTCTCTCTTTCAGTACTTC
CASTPAAGSLFQYF
>TRBV7-8|TRBD1|TRBJ1-3
TGTGCCAGCAGCTTAGGATCCACAGGGGGCTTAAACACCATATATTTT
CASSLGSTGGLNTIYF
>TRBV18|.|TRBJ2-1
TGTGCCAGCGCACTGACCGGTCCGGGGGTCGCAGGTGAGCAGTTCTTC
CASALTGPGVAGEQFF
>TRBV18|TRBD1|TRBJ1-6
TGTGCCAGCTCAGAAGGACAGGTTAATTCACCCCTCCACTTT
CASSEGQVNSPLHF
>TRBV29-1|TRBD1|TRBJ2-1
TGCAGCGTCGCTTGGACAGGGCAGGGCAATGAGCAGTTCTTC
CSVAWTGQGNEQFF
>TRBV2|TRBD1|TRBJ1-2
TGTGCCAGCAGTTACCTGGACAGGGAAGGCTACACCTTC
CASSYLDREGYTF
>TRBV10-3|TRBD1|TRBJ2-7
TGTGCCATCAGGTCCCGGGACAGTGTCCTCTCCTACGAGCAGTACTTC
CAIRSRDSVLSYEQYF
>TRBV2|TRBD2|TRBJ2-1
TGTGCCAGCAGCTTAACTAGCGGGAGTCGTGCTGAGCAGTTCTTC
CASSLTSGSRAEQFF
>TRBV5-1|TRBD1|TRBJ1-1
TGCGCCAGCAGCTTACAGGGGCGCGTTGTGAACACTGAAGCTTTCTTT
CASSLQGRVVNTEAFF
>TRBV5-5|.|TRBJ1-1
TGTGCCAGCAGCTTGGTACAGTTCACTGAAGCTTTCTTT
CASSLVQFTEAFF
>TRBV4-3|.|TRBJ2-3
TGCGCCAGCAGCCAACAGATGGGTAGCGGTACCACAGATACGCAGTATTTT
CASSQQMGSGTTDTQYF
>TRBV5-1|TRBD1|TRBJ2-7
TGCGCCAGCAGCCCTGGGACAGAGGGAAGGGAGCAGTACTTC
CASSPGTEGREQYF
>TRBV30|.|TRBJ1-1
TGTGCCTCTCAGGGGAGGAACACTGAAGCTTTCTTT
CASQGRNTEAFF
>TRBV18|.|TRBJ1-1
TGTGCCAGCTCCGAGTCTACAGGGAGGGCCACTGAAGCTTTCTTT
CASSESTGRATEAFF
>TRBV4-1|.|TRBJ2-7
TGCGCCAGCAGCCAAGTGATCACTTCCGGGAGTCAGCAGTACTTC
CASSQVITSGSQQYF
>TRBV5-4|TRBD1|TRBJ1-6
TGTGCCAGCAGCCTAGCACAGGGGATGAATTCACCCCTCCACTTT
CASSLAQGMNSPLHF
>TRBV19|TRBD1|TRBJ2-3
TGTGCCAGTAGTGCCAGGACAGGGCGAAAGGAGGATACGCAGTATTTT
CASSARTGRKEDTQYF
>TRBV9|TRBD1|TRBJ1-3
TGTGCCAGCAGCGTATATGGGACAGGGGATTATTCTGGAAACACCATATATTTT
CASSVYGTGDYSGNTIYF
>TRBV18|TRBD2|TRBJ2-3
TGTGCCAGCTCACCATTTCCAGCGGGGGAGAATAGAGATACGCAGTATTTT
CASSPFPAGENRDTQYF
>TRBV4-2|TRBD1|TRBJ1-4
TGTGCCAGCAGCCCGGGACAGACCTCAACTAATGAAAAACTGTTTTTT
CASSPGQTSTNEKLFF
>TRBV18|.|TRBJ2-5
TGTGCCAGCTCACGGACAGCTCAAGAGACCCAGTACTTC
CASSRTAQETQYF
>TRBV11-2|.|TRBJ2-5
TGTGCCAGCAGCTTATATGGCGGTCTTTCCCAGTACTTC
CASSLYGGLSQYF
>TRBV29-1|.|TRBJ2-5
TGCAGCGTCCCTTACGGAAAGGGACAAGAGAACCAGTACTTC
CSVPYGKGQENQYF
>TRBV7-3|TRBD1|TRBJ2-5
TGTGCCAGCAGCTTGGCCTGGACAGGGGTCCAAGAGACCCAGTACTTC
CASSLAWTGVQETQYF
>TRBV4-1|TRBD1|TRBJ2-5
TGCGCCAGCAGCCAAGATCCAGACAGGGCTGCGGCCCAGTACTTC
CASSQDPDRAAAQYF
>TRBV4-1|.|TRBJ1-1
TGCGCCAGCAGCCAAGCCGTCGGGTTACGGACTGAAGCTTTCTTT
CASSQAVGLRTEAFF
>TRBV11-2|TRBD2|TRBJ2-1
TGTGCCAGCAGCTGGGGAGCGGGAGGGCTAATTTCCGACAATGAGCAGTTCTTC
CASSWGAGGLISDNEQFF
>TRBV10-3|.|TRBJ1-2
TGTGCCATCAGTGAGTCTGACGGAGTCTATGGCTACACCTTC
CAISESDGVYGYTF
>TRBV7-6|TRBD2|TRBJ2-1
TGTGCCAGCAGCCGCCGCGGGGGAGGCACCTACAATGAGCAGTTCTTC
CASSRRGGGTYNEQFF
>TRBV14|.|TRBJ2-7
TGTGCCAGCAGCCATGGGACTCCGAGCTCCGAGCAGTACTTC
CASSHGTPSSEQYF
>TRBV5-5|.|TRBJ2-5
TGTGCCAGCAGCTTGGCCCCAGGGACCCAGTACTTC
CASSLAPGTQYF